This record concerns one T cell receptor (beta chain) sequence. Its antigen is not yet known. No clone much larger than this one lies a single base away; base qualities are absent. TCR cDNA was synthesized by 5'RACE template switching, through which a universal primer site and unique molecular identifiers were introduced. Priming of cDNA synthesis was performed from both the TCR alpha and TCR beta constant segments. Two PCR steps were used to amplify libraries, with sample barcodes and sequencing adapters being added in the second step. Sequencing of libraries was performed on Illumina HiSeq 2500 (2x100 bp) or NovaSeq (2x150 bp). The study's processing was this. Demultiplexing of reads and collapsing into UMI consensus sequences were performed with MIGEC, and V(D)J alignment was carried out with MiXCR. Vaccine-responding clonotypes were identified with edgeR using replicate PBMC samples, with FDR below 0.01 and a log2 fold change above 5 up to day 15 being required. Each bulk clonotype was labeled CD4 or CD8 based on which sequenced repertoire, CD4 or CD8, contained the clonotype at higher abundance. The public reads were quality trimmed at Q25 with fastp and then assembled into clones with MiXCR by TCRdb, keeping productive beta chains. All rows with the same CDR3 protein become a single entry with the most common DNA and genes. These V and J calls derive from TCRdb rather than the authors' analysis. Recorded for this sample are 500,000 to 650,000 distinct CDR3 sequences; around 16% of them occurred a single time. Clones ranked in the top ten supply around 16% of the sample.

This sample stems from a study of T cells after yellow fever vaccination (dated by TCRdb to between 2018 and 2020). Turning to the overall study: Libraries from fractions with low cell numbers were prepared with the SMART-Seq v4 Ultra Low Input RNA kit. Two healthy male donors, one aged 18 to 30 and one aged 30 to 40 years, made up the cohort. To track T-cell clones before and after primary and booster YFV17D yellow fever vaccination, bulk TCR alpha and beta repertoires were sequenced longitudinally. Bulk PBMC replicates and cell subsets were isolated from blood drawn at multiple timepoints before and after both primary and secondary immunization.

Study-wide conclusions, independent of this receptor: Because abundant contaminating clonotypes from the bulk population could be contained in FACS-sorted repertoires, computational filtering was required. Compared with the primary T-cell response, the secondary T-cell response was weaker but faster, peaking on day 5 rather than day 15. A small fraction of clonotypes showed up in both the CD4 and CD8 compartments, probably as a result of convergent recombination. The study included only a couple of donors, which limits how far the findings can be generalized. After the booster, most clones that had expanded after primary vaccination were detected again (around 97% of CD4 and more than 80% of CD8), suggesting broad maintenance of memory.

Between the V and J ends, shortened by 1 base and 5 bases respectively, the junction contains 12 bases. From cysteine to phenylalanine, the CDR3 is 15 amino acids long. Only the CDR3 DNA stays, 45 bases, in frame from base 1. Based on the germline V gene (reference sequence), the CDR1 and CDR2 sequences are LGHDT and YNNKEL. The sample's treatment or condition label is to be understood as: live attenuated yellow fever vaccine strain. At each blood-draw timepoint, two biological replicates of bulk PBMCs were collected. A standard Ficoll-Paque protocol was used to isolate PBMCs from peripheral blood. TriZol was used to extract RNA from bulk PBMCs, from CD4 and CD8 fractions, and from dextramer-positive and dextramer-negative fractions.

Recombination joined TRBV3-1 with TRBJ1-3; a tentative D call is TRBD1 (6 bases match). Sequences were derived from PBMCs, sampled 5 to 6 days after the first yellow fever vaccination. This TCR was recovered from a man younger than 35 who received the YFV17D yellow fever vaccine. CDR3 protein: CASSQGRGYRNTIYF. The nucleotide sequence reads TGTGCCAGCAGCCAAGGCAGGGGTTACAGAAACACCATATATTTT.